Described below is a single TCR beta chain sequence and its context. What it recognizes is unknown. This sample is drawn from a study of T cell responses to AZD1222 COVID-19 vaccine. About the study: Second doses at about 4 or about 12 weeks were pooled. Study-level points and caveats: The donor cohort was predominantly white British with a female majority, and clonal diversity may have been underestimated.

This CDR3 has 14 residues. The germline V gene encodes CDR1 SGHNT and CDR2 YYREEE (reference sequence). Trimming removed 4 bases from V and 3 bases from J, with 11 bases in between. Data came from immunoSEQ multiplex PCR; TCRdb stores just in-frame clones and leaves some out. The table lists roughly 80,000 clones, under 95% of them singletons. The chain employs TRBV5-4 and TRBJ1-5, with D perhaps TRBD1 (6 bases). The clonotype was recovered from an adult in good health. Sequencing was performed on peripheral blood, taken on day 0 of AZD1222 vaccination. The CDR3 here is CASSIDRNNQPQHF. The CDR3, as DNA: TGTGCCAGCAGCATAGACAGGAACAATCAGCCCCAGCATTTT.